These T cell receptor beta chains were read from a single sample in a study of shared clonotypes between healthy human individuals. Sequencing was performed with immunoSEQ multiplex PCR; in TCRdb, only in-frame clones are kept and a portion is missing. The repertoire holds some 2,100,000 clones, with around 95% as singletons. The sequenced material came from naive CD4+ T cells sorted from blood. These receptors were taken from a man between 18 and 29 years old in good health. Each CDR3 is given without its conserved first and last residue.

TRBJ1-4 TRBV7-2 ASSSGLQVPRSNEKLF
TRBJ2-5 TRBV9 ASTGAGETQY
TRBJ1-1 TRBV9 ASSLTDRVNTEAF
TRBJ2-7 TRBV7-3 ASATSGGPAYEQY
TRBJ1-4 TRBV11-2 ASSGRVYNEKLF
TRBJ2-1 TRBV6-1 ASIRPGLAGGQQF
TRBJ2-7 TRBV29-1 SVQGGTSGIYEQY
TRBJ2-1 TRBV5-6 ASSPFASELSDEQF
TRBJ2-1 TRBV7-9 ASNDPGGEQF
TRBJ2-7 TRBV5-4 ASSSPSTGTYEQY
TRBJ2-5 TRBV29-1 SVVSGSGGETQY
TRBJ1-1 TRBV5-1 ASQAGTGLGNTEAF
TRBJ2-1 TRBV5-1 ASRTSNEQF
TRBJ1-2 TRBV4-2 ASSQETAANYGYT
TRBJ2-5 TRBV18 ASSPGQGARETQY
TRBJ1-2 TRBV4-2 ASSQTGGYGYT
TRBJ2-3 TRBV5-4 ASSLLPDTQY
TRBJ1-1 TRBV11-3 ASSLDRENRNGNTEAF
TRBJ2-4 TRBV4-1 ASSPGRGGNIQY
TRBJ1-2 TRBV5-1 ASSLGLTNGYT
TRBJ2-7 TRBV18 ASSSGQGDEQY
TRBJ2-2 TRBV5-6 ASSLPVTGELF
TRBJ1-4 TRBV25-1 ASSEGTVINEKLF
TRBJ2-7 TRBV7-2 ASSLGGTAYEQY
TRBJ2-3 TRBV7-2 ASTDRPGRHTDTQY
TRBJ2-7 TRBV28 ASTSPGTGYYEQY
TRBJ1-2 TRBV29-1 SVESANYGYT
TRBJ2-7 TRBV6-5 ASSYSGQGSYEQY
TRBJ1-2 TRBV7-9 ASSLIGYGYT
TRBJ2-3 TRBV7-7 ASSPVGLAGGTDTQY
TRBJ1-1 TRBV6-1 ASSEGGYRGYTEAF
TRBJ2-3 TRBV11-2 ASSEQGAGGDTQY
TRBJ1-3 TRBV7-2 ASSSPGTGFSRNTIY
TRBJ2-3 TRBV9 ASSEASGRRGGIHTDTQY
TRBJ1-1 TRBV5-1 ASSLVQRGMNTEAF
TRBJ2-5 TRBV18 ASSRTSGTVETQY
TRBJ1-1 TRBV2 ASSELPGMNTEAF
TRBJ2-3 TRBV5-1 ASSGGLAGDGTQY
TRBJ1-3 TRBV5-1 ASSLGRRSGNTIY
TRBJ2-1 TRBV15 ATSRDRGFGTTYNEQF